This note documents a single T cell receptor beta chain sequence. This receptor's antigen is unknown. No much larger clone is present one base from it, and per-base qualities are unavailable. Using the deep immunoSEQ assay, multiplex PCR amplified TCR CDR3 regions from genomic DNA. For each cell subset, the extracted genomic DNA was distributed evenly across all wells of several immunoSEQ 96-well plates, and each plate served as one replicate. Each replicate PCR for unsorted PBMC received roughly 0.3 ug genomic DNA, equal to approximately 30,000 T cell genomes. Unsorted PBMC genomic DNA was sequenced across ten immunoSEQ deep assay plates. Purified libraries were quantified with a Qubit 3.0 fluorometer, sized on a Bioanalyzer 2100, and re-quantified with the KAPA Library Quantification kit. A separate single-read 150-cycle Illumina NextSeq 550 flow cell was used to sequence each immunoSEQ 96-well plate. Concerning the study's data processing: Because the immunoSEQ output included only junctional sequences and no quality scores, the filtering could not be the same as the filtering used for full-length reads. To assign V/J genes and CDR3, sequences were annotated against IMGT germline references using PyIR, a Python wrapper for IgBLAST v1.9. Reads were filtered out if the reads had weak V/J assignments (E-value above 1e-6), no CDR3, stop codons, out-of-frame junctions, or ambiguous translated residues. V3J clonotypes were defined as sequences sharing an identical inferred V gene, J gene, and CDR3 amino acid sequence. The percentage overlap between two repertoires was calculated by dividing the number of shared unique clonotypes by the size of the smaller repertoire. RTK rarefaction, the Chao1 estimator, and Recon v2.1 estimates of unobserved clonotypes were used to assess repertoire richness. What TCRdb holds here is the immuneACCESS table cut down to in-frame rearrangements. Part of the clones is not present; checked against another copy, under half of the missing clones reflect an unresolved V gene, and the others are unexplained. V and J calls and clone size are given by that table; D and trimming were obtained from the DNA. The sample data list fewer than 500,000 clones, and nearly 80% of these were observed just once. The ten largest account for around 13% of the sample.

The donors were healthy, HIV-negative adults with no recently reported acute infections or vaccinations. Only Caucasian adults living in Nashville, Tennessee, USA were represented among the donors. For unsorted samples, tens of millions of PBMCs were counted and genomic DNA was extracted with the QIAamp DNA Blood Mini kit. After blood collection by leukapheresis, PBMCs were isolated using Ficoll-Histopaque density gradient centrifugation and then cryopreserved in the vapor phase of liquid nitrogen. Including the terminal cysteine and phenylalanine, the CDR3 comprises 16 residues. This entry keeps only the CDR3 DNA: 48 bases, framed from base 1. V is reduced by 3 bases and J by 0 bases, leaving a spacing of 14 bases between them. Sequences KGHSH (CDR1) and LQKENI (CDR2) are obtained from the germline V gene. These data come from a study of shared clonotypes between healthy human individuals (dated by TCRdb to 2020 to 2021). About the investigation overall: The cohort included a few men and a couple of women between 18 and 49 years of age. To estimate repertoire size and how much clonotypes are shared between individuals, the study performed deep sequencing of blood TCR repertoires from a few healthy adults. Per donor, leukapheresis produced somewhere between about 0.9 and 9 billion PBMCs. To increase sequencing depth and limit assay-specific biases, different laboratories used diverse techniques to prepare libraries and sequence TCR repertoires.

Broader findings and caveats from the paper: Based on pairwise subsampling, the degree of clonotype sharing among donors was expected to be affected by sequencing depth. Sampling was restricted to blood, and TCR repertoires in tissue are likely to differ from TCR repertoires in blood. The genetic and exposure-history diversity represented was limited by the small number of donors.

The sequence joins TRBV18 to TRBJ1-1; TRBD1 is possibly the D segment (5 matching bases). This TCR was sampled from a woman in her forties in good health. Some clones in this sample may be carry-over from other donors' samples. The specimen sequenced was PBMCs. CDR3 loop: CASSPGGVSMNTEAFF. Here is the DNA: TGTGCCAGCTCACCGGGGGGGGTGTCGATGAACACTGAAGCTTTCTTT.